The rows below give T cell receptor beta chains drawn from one sample of a study of blood T cell repertoires in COVID-19. Libraries were prepared by immunoSEQ multiplex PCR; TCRdb keeps only in-frame clonotypes and omits some of them. The table includes 150,000 to 200,000 clones, over 80% detected once. Input material: peripheral blood. All receptors derive from a woman between 50 and 59 years old with acute or convalescent COVID-19. The CDR3 runs from the conserved cysteine through the conserved F or W. The order of the fields is J gene, clone size, D gene, V gene, CDR3 protein, CDR3 DNA. A D gene is named only where the DNA matches it firmly. Part of the rows lack a size; the others show once, few, many or a class for expanded clones.

>TRBJ1-2|once|-|TRBV21-1
CASSKAIIGVWDYGYTF
TGTGCCAGCAGCAAAGCGATTATCGGGGTATGGGACTATGGCTACACCTTC
>TRBJ1-2|-|-|TRBV5-8
CASSSGVTF
TGTGCCAGCAGCTCCGGGGTCACCTTC
>TRBJ2-3|-|-|TRBV7-2
CASSLWSEDPDTQYF
TGTGCCAGCAGCTTATGGTCAGAGGATCCAGATACGCAGTATTTT
>TRBJ2-7|-|-|TRBV19
CASSIDGGSLYEQYF
TGTGCCAGTAGTATAGACGGCGGAAGCTTGTACGAGCAGTACTTC
>TRBJ1-3|-|-|TRBV6-2/TRBV6-3
CASSYLGAAGNTIYF
TGTGCCAGCAGTTACCTCGGTGCTGCTGGAAACACCATATATTTT
>TRBJ1-4|-|-|TRBV27
CASKVRGNEKLFF
TGTGCCAGCAAGGTCCGGGGAAATGAAAAACTGTTTTTT
>TRBJ1-2|-|-|TRBV5-4
CASSPDRGNGYTF
TGTGCCAGCAGCCCCGATAGGGGTAATGGCTACACCTTC
>TRBJ2-1|once|-|TRBV4-3
CASSQERGNEQFF
TGCGCCAGCAGCCAAGAAAGGGGGAATGAGCAGTTCTTC
>TRBJ1-2|-|TRBD1|TRBV28
CASSPQDRALANYGYTF
TGTGCCAGCAGTCCCCAGGACAGGGCCCTAGCTAACTATGGCTACACCTTC
>TRBJ2-1|-|TRBD2|TRBV28
CASSLFRPTSGKGEQFF
TGTGCCAGCAGTTTATTTCGCCCGACTAGCGGGAAGGGTGAGCAGTTCTTC
>TRBJ2-1|-|TRBD1|TRBV25-1
CASSPQDRDNNEQFF
TGTGCCAGCAGTCCCCAGGACAGGGATAACAATGAGCAGTTCTTC
>TRBJ1-2|-|-|TRBV18
CASSPGSGANYGYTF
TGTGCCAGCTCACCCGGCAGTGGAGCTAACTATGGCTACACCTTC
>TRBJ1-1|-|-|TRBV6-5
CASSYDRPNTEAFF
TGTGCCAGCAGTTACGACAGACCGAACACTGAAGCTTTCTTT
>TRBJ2-6|-|-|TRBV6-2/TRBV6-3
CASSPGGTSGANVLTF
TGTGCCAGCAGTCCGGGGGGCACCTCTGGGGCCAACGTCCTGACTTTC
>TRBJ1-2|-|TRBD1|TRBV6-5
CASRPGTGKGYTF
TGTGCCAGCAGACCCGGGACAGGGAAAGGCTACACCTTC
>TRBJ1-4|-|TRBD1|TRBV5-6
CASSPRTPRRTGKDEKLFF
TGTGCCAGCAGCCCCCGAACTCCGAGGCGGACAGGGAAGGATGAAAAACTGTTTTTT
>TRBJ1-1|-|-|TRBV19
CASSTLAQGTEAFF
TGTGCCAGTAGTACCTTAGCCCAGGGTACTGAAGCTTTCTTT
>TRBJ1-1|-|-|TRBV5-5
CASSLTLIMNTEAFF
TGTGCCAGCAGCTTGACCCTAATCATGAACACTGAAGCTTTCTTT
>TRBJ2-1|-|TRBD2|TRBV7-9
CASSAELAGAGEQFF
TGTGCCAGCAGCGCCGAACTAGCGGGAGCAGGGGAGCAGTTCTTC
>TRBJ1-1|-|-|TRBV28
CASSFVASLSGEAFF
TGTGCCAGCAGTTTTGTTGCCTCCTTGAGTGGTGAAGCTTTCTTT
>TRBJ2-5|-|TRBD2|TRBV18
CASRTSGRVETQYF
TGTGCCAGCAGAACTAGCGGGAGGGTGGAGACCCAGTACTTC
>TRBJ2-7|-|-|TRBV5-1
CASSLTGSYEQYF
TGCGCCAGCAGCTTGACCGGGTCCTACGAGCAGTACTTC
>TRBJ1-3|-|-|TRBV4-3
CASSQDLFSGNTIYF
TGCGCCAGCAGCCAAGATCTGTTCTCTGGAAACACCATATATTTT
>TRBJ1-6|-|TRBD1|TRBV18
CASSPTTGGSYNSPLHF
TGTGCCAGCTCACCTACGACAGGGGGCTCCTATAATTCACCCCTCCACTTT
>TRBJ2-1|once|-|TRBV7-9
CASTPGVENNEQFF
TGTGCCAGCACCCCCGGGGTTGAGAACAATGAGCAGTTCTTC
>TRBJ1-2|-|-|TRBV11-2
CASRPIKDSGYTF
TGTGCCAGCAGACCCATTAAGGACAGCGGCTACACCTTC
>TRBJ2-7|-|-|TRBV7-2
CASSSRPYEQYF
TGTGCCAGCAGCAGCCGTCCCTACGAGCAGTACTTC
>TRBJ1-1|-|-|TRBV19
CASSMINTEAFF
TGTGCCAGTAGTATGATAAACACCGAAGCTTTCTTT
>TRBJ2-1|-|-|TRBV6-2/TRBV6-3
CASSYSLRGEQFF
TGTGCCAGCAGTTACTCGTTGCGGGGTGAGCAGTTCTTC
>TRBJ1-2|-|-|TRBV5-4
CASSLAGEIYYGYTF
TGTGCCAGCAGCTTGGCCGGGGAGATTTACTATGGCTACACCTTC
>TRBJ2-1|-|-|TRBV19
CASWAGADEQFF
TGTGCCAGTTGGGCGGGGGCTGATGAGCAGTTCTTC
>TRBJ2-7|-|-|TRBV4-1
CASSQAAGRSSYEQYF
TGCGCCAGCAGCCAAGCGGCGGGACGGAGTAGCTACGAGCAGTACTTC
>TRBJ2-3|-|TRBD2|TRBV5-5
CASSLRGGATDTQYF
TGTGCCAGCAGCTTACGCGGGGGGGCGACAGATACGCAGTATTTT
>TRBJ1-5|-|-|TRBV28
CASSLGQLNQPQHF
TGTGCCAGCAGTTTAGGGCAGCTTAATCAGCCCCAGCATTTT
>TRBJ1-1|-|-|TRBV7-9
CASSLGSWGVYTEAFF
TGTGCCAGCAGCTTAGGATCTTGGGGCGTGTACACTGAAGCTTTCTTT
>TRBJ1-5|-|TRBD1|TRBV24-1
CATSDRQGSNQPQHF
TGTGCCACCAGTGATAGACAGGGGAGCAATCAGCCCCAGCATTTT